Listed below are T cell receptor beta chains from one sample, sequenced in a study of T-cell memory formation after mild COVID-19. MiXCR was run by TCRdb on the 5' RACE reads, yielding one entry per CDR3 protein. The table has 280,000 or so distinct CDR3 sequences, approximately 19% seen once. The sample was PBMCs or a T cell subset sorted from them (not recorded which). These receptors were obtained from a man between 18 and 35 years old who had mild COVID-19 (a few samples of this study predate the infection). Cell type and time point are not known. The CDR3 runs from the conserved cysteine through the conserved F or W. The D gene is left open where the match is weak. Size is omitted from some rows. Given values are once, few, many or a class for expanded clones.

D gene,clone size,J gene,V gene,CDR3 DNA,CDR3 protein
TRBD1,many,TRBJ2-1,TRBV7-2,TGTGCCAGCAGCCTCGGACAGGGGGTCTACAATGAGCAGTTCTTC,CASSLGQGVYNEQFF
TRBD2,few,TRBJ2-1,TRBV6-5,TGTGCCAGCAGCGGGACTAACCACAATGAGCAGTTCTTC,CASSGTNHNEQFF
TRBD1,-,TRBJ2-5,TRBV4-2,TGTGCCAGCAGCCATCCCGCACAGGGGCGGGAGACCCAGTACTTC,CASSHPAQGRETQYF
-,-,TRBJ1-1,TRBV28,TGTGCCATTAAGGGGCGTGCAAACACTGAAGCTTTCTTT,CAIKGRANTEAFF
TRBD2,few,TRBJ2-7,TRBV4-1,TGCGCCAGCAGCCAAGTCGAGCTAGCGGGGGGGCCCTACGAGCAGTACTTC,CASSQVELAGGPYEQYF
-,few,TRBJ1-1,TRBV5-6,TGTGCCAGCAGCCCAATGACACGACTTGGGGACACTGAAGCTTTCTTT,CASSPMTRLGDTEAFF
-,few,TRBJ2-1,TRBV7-9,TGTGCCAGCAGCTTAAGATGGACAGACAATGAGCAGTTCTTC,CASSLRWTDNEQFF
TRBD1,few,TRBJ1-3,TRBV7-8,TGTGCCAGCAGCCCTGGGACAGGGGGTGGAAACACCATATATTTT,CASSPGTGGGNTIYF
TRBD1,-,TRBJ2-1,TRBV12-3/TRBV12-4,TGTGCCAGCAGTCCCGGGACAGGATTTAGTTACAATGAGCAGTTCTTC,CASSPGTGFSYNEQFF
-,-,TRBJ1-3,TRBV28,TGTGCCAGCAGGGTCGGATGGGATGGAAACACCATATATTTT,CASRVGWDGNTIYF
-,many,TRBJ1-1,TRBV6-2/TRBV6-3,TGTGCCAGCAGTTACCCATTTGCGGCCTCTGGGACCATGAACACTGAAGCTTTCTTT,CASSYPFAASGTMNTEAFF
-,-,TRBJ2-3,TRBV7-2,TGTGCCAGCAGCGGGGTACCTTATGTGCAGTATTTT,CASSGVPYVQYF
TRBD1,medium-sized,TRBJ2-3,TRBV20-1,TGCAGTGCTAGAGGGGACAGGGCAGATACGCAGTATTTT,CSARGDRADTQYF
-,-,TRBJ1-5,TRBV6-6,TGTGCCAGCAGTTACGGCGAAAGCTATAGCAATCAGCCCCAGCATTTT,CASSYGESYSNQPQHF
-,-,TRBJ2-3,TRBV6-5,TGTGCCAGCAGTAGGACGGAGAGCACAGATACGCAGTATTTT,CASSRTESTDTQYF
TRBD1,few,TRBJ2-7,TRBV28,TGTGCCAGCAGAGCCTCGGGACAGGGGATCTACGAGCAGTACTTC,CASRASGQGIYEQYF
-,few,TRBJ2-7,TRBV2,TGTGCCAGCAGTGAATCAGACGCCTACGAGCAGTACTTC,CASSESDAYEQYF
-,-,TRBJ2-7,TRBV7-9,TGTGCCAGCAGCTTAGGAGCCCAGAACTACGAGCAGTACTTC,CASSLGAQNYEQYF
-,few,TRBJ2-3,TRBV18,TGTGCCAGCTCCCAAGGCGGGGCGGTAGATACGCAGTATTTT,CASSQGGAVDTQYF
-,few,TRBJ2-3,TRBV9,TGTGCCAGCAGCCCCGGGACTATCGGGGGGCCCACAGATACGCAGTATTTT,CASSPGTIGGPTDTQYF
TRBD1,few,TRBJ2-7,TRBV18,TGTGCCAGCTCACAAACAGGGGCTGACTCCTACGAGCAGTACTTC,CASSQTGADSYEQYF
TRBD2,few,TRBJ2-5,TRBV29-1,TGCAGCGGGACTAGCGGGGGGGCCGCAGAGACCCAGTACTTC,CSGTSGGAAETQYF
-,-,TRBJ1-2,TRBV20-1,TGCAGTGCTAGTGGACAGTATGGCTACACCTTC,CSASGQYGYTF
-,few,TRBJ1-3,TRBV28,TGTGCCAGCAGTTTGCTCGGGGGGCGTCCTGGAAACACCATATATTTT,CASSLLGGRPGNTIYF
-,-,TRBJ1-1,TRBV20-1,TGCAGTGCGGCGAGGGGGAGTGAGACTGAAGCTTTCTTT,CSAARGSETEAFF
-,-,TRBJ2-7,TRBV7-9,TGTGCCAGCAGCCCTCGGGGGGCCGGAGAGCAGTACTTC,CASSPRGAGEQYF
-,-,TRBJ2-2,TRBV4-1,TGCGCCAGCAGCCACGCTAACGGGCCCCACACCGGGGAGCTGTTTTTT,CASSHANGPHTGELFF
-,once,TRBJ1-3,TRBV6-5,TGTGCCAGCAGTTACGACCGTTTCTCTGGAAACACCATATATTTT,CASSYDRFSGNTIYF
-,-,TRBJ2-3,TRBV27,TGTGCCAGCAGGGCGGGACCCTTCGCAGATACGCAGTATTTT,CASRAGPFADTQYF
-,-,TRBJ2-5,TRBV4-1,TGCGCCAGCAGCCAAGTGGGGATGGCAGGGGATGCGGAGACCCAGTACTTC,CASSQVGMAGDAETQYF
-,few,TRBJ2-2,TRBV28,TGTGCCAGCAGCCTACCGTGGGGGGCGCGGGGCACCGGGGAGCTGTTTTTT,CASSLPWGARGTGELFF
TRBD2,few,TRBJ2-3,TRBV5-6,TGTGCCAGCAGCGTTAGCGGGGGGTCAGATACGCAGTATTTT,CASSVSGGSDTQYF
-,-,TRBJ1-1,TRBV20-1,TGCAGTGCTCTGTCTCAGAACACTGAAGCTTTCTTT,CSALSQNTEAFF
TRBD2,few,TRBJ2-3,TRBV5-1,TGCGCCAGCGGACCTCTACCGGGGGGGGCCACAGATACGCAGTATTTT,CASGPLPGGATDTQYF
-,few,TRBJ1-2,TRBV12-3/TRBV12-4,TGTGCCAGCAGATCTAATACAGGGTTGGGTGGCTACACCTTC,CASRSNTGLGGYTF
TRBD2,few,TRBJ2-5,TRBV7-6,TGTGCCAGCACTGAGGGAGGGAGGATAGAGACCCAGTACTTC,CASTEGGRIETQYF
-,many,TRBJ1-1,TRBV5-1,TGCGCCAGCAGCTTGGGGCCGTCCGGTACTGAAGCTTTCTTT,CASSLGPSGTEAFF
TRBD1,-,TRBJ2-3,TRBV5-1,TGCGCCAGCAGCTTGTCGGACAGGGGGGCTACGCAGTATTTT,CASSLSDRGATQYF
-,-,TRBJ2-1,TRBV9,TGTGCCAGCAGCGCCGGGGGCGGCTACAATGAGCAGTTCTTC,CASSAGGGYNEQFF
-,-,TRBJ2-1,TRBV5-4,TGTGCCAGCAGGCATACAGGGATTCGTAACAATGAGCAGTTCTTC,CASRHTGIRNNEQFF
-,-,TRBJ2-5,TRBV7-9,TGTGCCAGCAGCCATCGGACGCAAGAGACCCAGTACTTC,CASSHRTQETQYF
-,-,TRBJ2-1,TRBV6-2/TRBV6-3,TGTGCCAGCAGTTACGAGGGTCGAGGGAACAATGAGCAGTTCTTC,CASSYEGRGNNEQFF
TRBD2,few,TRBJ2-5,TRBV3-1,TGTGCCAGCAGCCAAGAAGTAGCGGGGGCAGAGACCCAGTACTTC,CASSQEVAGAETQYF
-,-,TRBJ2-3,TRBV19,TGTGCCAGTAGTGGATTTCACCGAGGGGCCACAGATACGCAGTATTTT,CASSGFHRGATDTQYF
-,few,TRBJ2-3,TRBV3-1,TGTGCCAGCAGCGCGCACCTTTACCAGGGGAGCACAGATACGCAGTATTTT,CASSAHLYQGSTDTQYF
-,-,TRBJ2-5,TRBV11-2,TGTGCCAGCAGGAACTCTAGGGAGACCCAGTACTTC,CASRNSRETQYF
-,-,TRBJ2-7,TRBV27,TGTGCCAGTTCGCGTGACAACCTATACGAGCAGTACTTC,CASSRDNLYEQYF
TRBD1,-,TRBJ2-2,TRBV2,TGTGCCAGCAGTGGAGGGGGCTGGATCATCGGGGAGCTGTTTTTT,CASSGGGWIIGELFF
-,-,TRBJ2-1,TRBV9,TGTGCCAGCAGCGCGTGGGGGGGGCCGCACAATGAGCAGTTCTTC,CASSAWGGPHNEQFF
-,-,TRBJ1-1,TRBV7-2,TGTGCCAGCAGCCCGGGGGTAACTGAAGCTTTCTTT,CASSPGVTEAFF
-,few,TRBJ1-2,TRBV27,TGTGCCAGCAGTTTATCGATGTCGGGCCTGTATGGCTACACCTTC,CASSLSMSGLYGYTF
TRBD2,-,TRBJ2-5,TRBV30,TGTGCCTGGAGTATTGGACTAGCGGGGGAAGAGACCCAGTACTTC,CAWSIGLAGEETQYF
-,few,TRBJ1-5,TRBV7-2,TGTGCCAGCAGCTTAGTCCTGGGTAGCAATCAGCCCCAGCATTTT,CASSLVLGSNQPQHF
-,few,TRBJ2-1,TRBV7-9,TGTGCCAGCAGCTTGGAGCGGTTAACAGACAATGAGCAGTTCTTC,CASSLERLTDNEQFF
TRBD2,few,TRBJ2-1,TRBV9,TGTGCCAGCAGCGTAGGGACGGGGGGGTACAATGAGCAGTTCTTC,CASSVGTGGYNEQFF
TRBD1,-,TRBJ1-6,TRBV6-2/TRBV6-3,TGTGCCAGCCGGGACAGCAATTCACCCCTCCACTTT,CASRDSNSPLHF
TRBD2,few,TRBJ2-7,TRBV12-3/TRBV12-4,TGTGCCAGCAGTTTCGGGTCTAGCGGGGGCTACGAGCAGTACTTC,CASSFGSSGGYEQYF